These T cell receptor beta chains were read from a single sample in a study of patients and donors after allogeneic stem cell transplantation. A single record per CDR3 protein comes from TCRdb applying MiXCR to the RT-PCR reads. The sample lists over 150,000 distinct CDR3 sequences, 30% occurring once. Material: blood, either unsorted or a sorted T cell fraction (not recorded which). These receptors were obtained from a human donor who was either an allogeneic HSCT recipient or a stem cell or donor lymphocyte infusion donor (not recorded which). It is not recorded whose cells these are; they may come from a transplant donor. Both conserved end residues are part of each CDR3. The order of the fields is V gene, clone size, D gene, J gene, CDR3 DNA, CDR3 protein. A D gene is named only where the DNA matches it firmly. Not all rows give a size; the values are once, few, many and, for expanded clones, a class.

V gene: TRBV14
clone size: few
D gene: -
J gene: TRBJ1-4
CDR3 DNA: TGTGCCAGCAGCCAATGGGGGAGGAGGCTGTTTTTT
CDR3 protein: CASSQWGRRLFF

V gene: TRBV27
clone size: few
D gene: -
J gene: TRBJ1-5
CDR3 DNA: TGTGCCAGCAGTTTTAGCAGGCCCATCAATCAGCCCCAGCATTTT
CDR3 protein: CASSFSRPINQPQHF

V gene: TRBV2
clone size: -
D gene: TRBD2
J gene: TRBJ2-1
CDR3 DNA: TGTGCCAGCAGTGAGCGGGAGGGCCCTCTCAATGAGCAGTTCTTC
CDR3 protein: CASSEREGPLNEQFF

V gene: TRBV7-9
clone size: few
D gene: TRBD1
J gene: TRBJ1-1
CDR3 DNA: TGTGCCAGCAGGCACAGGGGAAGAGAAGCTTTCTTT
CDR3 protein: CASRHRGREAFF

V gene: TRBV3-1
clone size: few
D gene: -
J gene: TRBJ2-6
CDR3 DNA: TGTGCCAGCAGCCAAGAAGGGGCCAACGTCCTGACTTTC
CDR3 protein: CASSQEGANVLTF

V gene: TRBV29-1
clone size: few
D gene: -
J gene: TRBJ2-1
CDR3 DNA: TGCAGCGTTGGGGGGACGGCCTACAATGAGCAGTTCTTC
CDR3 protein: CSVGGTAYNEQFF

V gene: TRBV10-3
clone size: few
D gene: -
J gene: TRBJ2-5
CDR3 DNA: TGTGCCTCCAGAGGGGTGGACATTCATGAGACCCAGTACTTC
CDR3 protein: CASRGVDIHETQYF

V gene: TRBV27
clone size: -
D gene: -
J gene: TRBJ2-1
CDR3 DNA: TGTGCCAGCAGTTTATCGCTAGTGGGGCTTGAGCAGTTCTTC
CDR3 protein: CASSLSLVGLEQFF

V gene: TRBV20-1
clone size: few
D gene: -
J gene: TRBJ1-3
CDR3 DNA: TGCAGTGCGTCGACCGTAGGGGACACCATATATTTT
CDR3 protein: CSASTVGDTIYF

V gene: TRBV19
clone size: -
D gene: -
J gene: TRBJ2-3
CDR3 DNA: TGTGCCAGTATCGCGCCTGGGGATACGCAGTATTTT
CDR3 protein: CASIAPGDTQYF

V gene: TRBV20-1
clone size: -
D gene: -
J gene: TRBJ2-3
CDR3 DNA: TGCAGTGCTAGAGGTCTGGGTACGCAGTATTTT
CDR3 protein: CSARGLGTQYF

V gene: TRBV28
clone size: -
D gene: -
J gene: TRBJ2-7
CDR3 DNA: TGTGCCAGCAGTCCGGACATCCTCTACGAGCAGTACTTC
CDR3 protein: CASSPDILYEQYF

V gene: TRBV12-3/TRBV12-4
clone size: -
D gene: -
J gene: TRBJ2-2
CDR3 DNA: TGTGCCAGCAGTATAGAAAAGTGGGAGCTGTTTTTT
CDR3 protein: CASSIEKWELFF

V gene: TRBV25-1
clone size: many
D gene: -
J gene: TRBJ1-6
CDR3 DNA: TGTGCCAGCAGTGAATATTGGCGGAATTCACCCCTCCACTTT
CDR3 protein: CASSEYWRNSPLHF

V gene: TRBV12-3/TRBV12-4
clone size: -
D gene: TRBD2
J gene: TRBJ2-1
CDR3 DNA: TGTGCCAGCAGTTTGAGCGGGATAGGCAATGAGCAGTTCTTC
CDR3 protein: CASSLSGIGNEQFF

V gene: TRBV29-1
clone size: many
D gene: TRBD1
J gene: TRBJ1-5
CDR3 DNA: TGCAGCGTTACCCGGACAGGCTTCAATCAGCCCCAGCATTTT
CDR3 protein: CSVTRTGFNQPQHF